The clone carrying this TCR beta chain was seen only once. Its antigen is not known. This sample is part of a study of early stage breast cancer tumors. Points from the study as a whole: Commonly generated sequences made up most enriched TCRB sequences shared between patients.

Germline V gives CDR1 SGHTS, CDR2 YDEGEE. Trimming at V came to 7 bases and at J to 3 bases, leaving 10 bases not matched to a gene. This CDR3 is 15 amino acids long. Each sample had two DNA replicates, about 0.5 ug blood or around 1.6 ug tissue. The method was immunoSEQ multiplex PCR; TCRdb's version includes in-frame clones alone and lacks a portion of them. The data hold approximately 48,000 clones, with over 80% observed a single time. Specimen: blood. This chain connects TRBV5-8 to TRBJ2-1, with TRBD2 matching over 7 bases. The sequence was obtained from a person between 65 and 80 years old with breast cancer. CDR3 DNA: TGTGCCAGCGTGCGGCGACTAGCTGTCTACAATGAGCAGTTCTTC. The encoded protein is CASVRRLAVYNEQFF.